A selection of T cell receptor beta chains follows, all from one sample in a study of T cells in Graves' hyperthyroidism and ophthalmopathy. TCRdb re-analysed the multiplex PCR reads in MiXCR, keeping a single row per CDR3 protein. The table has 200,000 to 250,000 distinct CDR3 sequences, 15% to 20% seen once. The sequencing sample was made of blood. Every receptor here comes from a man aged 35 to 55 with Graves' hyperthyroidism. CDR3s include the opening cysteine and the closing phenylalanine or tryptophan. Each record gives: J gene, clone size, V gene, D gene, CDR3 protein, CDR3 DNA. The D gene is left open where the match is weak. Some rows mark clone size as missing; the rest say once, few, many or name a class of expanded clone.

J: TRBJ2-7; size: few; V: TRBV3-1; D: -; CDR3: CASSQGPSSYEQYF; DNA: TGTGCCAGCAGCCAGGGTCCCAGCTCCTACGAGCAGTACTTC
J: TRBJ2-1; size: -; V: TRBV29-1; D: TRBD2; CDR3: CSVASGFYNEQFF; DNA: TGCAGCGTTGCTAGCGGGTTCTACAATGAGCAGTTCTTC
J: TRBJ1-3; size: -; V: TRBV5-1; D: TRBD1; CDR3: CASSSGQGARGNTIYF; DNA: TGCGCCAGCAGCTCGGGACAGGGGGCGAGAGGAAACACCATATATTTT
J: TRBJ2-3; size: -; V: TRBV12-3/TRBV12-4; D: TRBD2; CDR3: CATSDPGLAGVGGDTQYF; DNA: TGTGCCACCAGTGATCCGGGACTAGCGGGAGTAGGAGGAGATACGCAGTATTTT
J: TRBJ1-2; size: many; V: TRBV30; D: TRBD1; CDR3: CAWSVGQGAVYGYTF; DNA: TGTGCCTGGAGTGTAGGGCAGGGGGCCGTCTATGGCTACACCTTC
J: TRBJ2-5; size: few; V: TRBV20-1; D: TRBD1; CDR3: CSQDRASETQYF; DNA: TGCAGTCAAGACAGGGCGTCAGAGACCCAGTACTTC
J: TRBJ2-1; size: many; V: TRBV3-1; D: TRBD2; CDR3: CASSPGLAGGEQFF; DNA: TGTGCCAGCAGCCCGGGACTAGCGGGGGGCGAGCAGTTCTTC
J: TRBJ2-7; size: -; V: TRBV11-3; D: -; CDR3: CASSLDAGSPTQYF; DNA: TGTGCCAGCAGCTTAGATGCAGGCTCCCCGACGCAGTACTTC
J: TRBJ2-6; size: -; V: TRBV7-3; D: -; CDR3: CASSLYPTGANVLTF; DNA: TGTGCCAGCAGCTTATACCCGACTGGGGCCAACGTCCTGACTTTC
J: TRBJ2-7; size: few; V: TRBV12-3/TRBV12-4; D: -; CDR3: CASSFGERASYEQYF; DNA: TGTGCCAGCAGTTTCGGTGAGCGGGCCTCCTACGAGCAGTACTTC
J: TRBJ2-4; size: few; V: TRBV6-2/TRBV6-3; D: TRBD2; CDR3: CASSYGVGPGGPDIQYF; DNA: TGTGCCAGCAGTTACGGAGTGGGACCGGGGGGGCCGGACATTCAGTACTTC
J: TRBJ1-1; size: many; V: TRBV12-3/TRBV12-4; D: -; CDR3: CASSHDRMVTEAFF; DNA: TGTGCCAGCAGTCACGACAGAATGGTCACTGAAGCTTTCTTT
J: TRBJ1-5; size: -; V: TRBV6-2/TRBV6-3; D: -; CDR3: CASDTGGKNQPQHF; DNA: TGTGCCAGCGACACCGGGGGAAAAAATCAGCCCCAGCATTTT
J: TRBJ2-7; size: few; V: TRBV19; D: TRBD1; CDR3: CASTPGQRTYEQYF; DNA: TGTGCCAGTACCCCGGGACAGCGGACCTACGAGCAGTACTTC
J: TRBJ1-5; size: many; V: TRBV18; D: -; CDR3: CASSTRPGNQPQHF; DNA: TGTGCCAGCTCAACACGACCAGGGAATCAGCCCCAGCATTTT
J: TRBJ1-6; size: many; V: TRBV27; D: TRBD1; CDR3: CASSPRQGLNNSPLHF; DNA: TGTGCCAGCAGTCCTCGACAGGGGCTCAATAATTCACCCCTCCACTTT
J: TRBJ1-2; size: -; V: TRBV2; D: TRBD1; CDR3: CASRATGVDGYTF; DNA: TGTGCCAGCAGAGCAACAGGGGTCGATGGCTACACCTTC
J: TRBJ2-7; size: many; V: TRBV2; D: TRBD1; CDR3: CASTADRGADEQYF; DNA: TGTGCCAGCACTGCCGACAGGGGGGCCGACGAGCAGTACTTC
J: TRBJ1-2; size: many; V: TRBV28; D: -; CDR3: CASSSRQVSGYTF; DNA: TGTGCCAGCAGTTCCAGACAGGTTAGCGGCTACACCTTC
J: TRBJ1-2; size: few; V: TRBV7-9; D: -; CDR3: CASSFVPGVDGYTF; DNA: TGTGCCAGCAGCTTCGTCCCAGGGGTAGATGGCTACACCTTC
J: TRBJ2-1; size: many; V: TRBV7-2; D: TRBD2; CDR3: CASSLVLAGALLSSYNEQFF; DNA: TGTGCCAGCAGCTTAGTACTAGCGGGGGCCCTACTTAGCTCCTACAATGAGCAGTTCTTC
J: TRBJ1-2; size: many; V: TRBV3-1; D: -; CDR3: CASSQDRGNYGYTF; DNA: TGTGCCAGCAGCCAAGATAGGGGTAACTATGGCTACACCTTC
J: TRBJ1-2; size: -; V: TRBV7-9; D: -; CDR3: CASSLVRGGGYGYTF; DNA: TGTGCCAGCAGCTTAGTTAGGGGGGGAGGCTATGGCTACACCTTC
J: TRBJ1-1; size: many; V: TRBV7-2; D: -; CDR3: CASSFARYTEAFF; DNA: TGTGCCAGCAGCTTCGCCCGATACACTGAAGCTTTCTTT
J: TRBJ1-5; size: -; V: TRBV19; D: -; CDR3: CASSIAAGVGNQPQHF; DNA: TGTGCCAGTAGTATAGCAGCGGGGGTCGGCAATCAGCCCCAGCATTTT
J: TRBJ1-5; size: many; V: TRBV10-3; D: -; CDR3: CAASSGNQPQHF; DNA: TGTGCCGCCTCGTCAGGGAATCAGCCCCAGCATTTT
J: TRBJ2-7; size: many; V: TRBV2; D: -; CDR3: CASSERGHEQYF; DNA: TGTGCCAGCAGTGAAAGAGGGCACGAGCAGTACTTC
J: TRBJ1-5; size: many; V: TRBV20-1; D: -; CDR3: CSARDERLGNQPQHF; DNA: TGCAGTGCTAGAGACGAACGCTTGGGCAATCAGCCCCAGCATTTT
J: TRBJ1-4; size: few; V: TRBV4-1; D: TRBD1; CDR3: CASSRRQGANEKLFF; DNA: TGCGCCAGCAGCCGTCGGCAGGGGGCTAATGAAAAACTGTTTTTT
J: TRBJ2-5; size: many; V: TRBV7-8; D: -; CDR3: CASSPLRGQETQYF; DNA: TGTGCCAGCAGCCCACTTCGAGGGCAGGAGACCCAGTACTTC
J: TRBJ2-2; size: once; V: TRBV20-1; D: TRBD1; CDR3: CSARDLGQTGELFF; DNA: TGCAGTGCTAGAGATTTGGGACAGACTGGGGAGCTGTTTTTT
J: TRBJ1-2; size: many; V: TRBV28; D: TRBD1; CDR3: CASSLRGQGDYGYTF; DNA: TGTGCCAGCAGTTTACGGGGACAGGGCGACTATGGCTACACCTTC
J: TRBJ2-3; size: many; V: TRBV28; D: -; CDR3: CASKAVTSTDTQYF; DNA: TGTGCCAGCAAGGCAGTTACTAGCACAGATACGCAGTATTTT
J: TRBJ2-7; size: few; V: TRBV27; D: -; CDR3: CASSRTQAYYEQYF; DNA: TGTGCCAGCAGTCGGACCCAAGCCTACTACGAGCAGTACTTC
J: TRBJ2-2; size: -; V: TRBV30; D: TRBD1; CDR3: CAWSRGQGDTGELFF; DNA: TGTGCCTGGAGTAGGGGACAGGGTGACACCGGGGAGCTGTTTTTT
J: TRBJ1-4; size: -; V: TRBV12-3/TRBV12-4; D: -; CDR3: CASSLSGRTNEKLFF; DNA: TGTGCCAGCAGTCTCTCGGGGAGGACTAATGAAAAACTGTTTTTT
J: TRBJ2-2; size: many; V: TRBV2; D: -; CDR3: CASRAGANTGELFF; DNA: TGTGCCAGCAGGGCAGGAGCGAACACCGGGGAGCTGTTTTTT
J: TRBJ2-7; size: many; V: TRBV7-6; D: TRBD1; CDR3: CASSLQQGDHEQYF; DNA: TGTGCCAGCAGCTTGCAACAGGGGGACCACGAGCAGTACTTC
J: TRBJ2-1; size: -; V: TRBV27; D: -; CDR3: CASSFDRSYNEQFF; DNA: TGTGCCAGCAGTTTTGATAGGTCCTACAATGAGCAGTTCTTC
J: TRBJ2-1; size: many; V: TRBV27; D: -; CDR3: CASGRDNEQFF; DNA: TGTGCCAGCGGCAGGGACAATGAGCAGTTCTTC
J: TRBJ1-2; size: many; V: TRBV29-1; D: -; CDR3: CSVEIRAAGYTF; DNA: TGCAGCGTTGAAATTCGGGCAGCGGGCTACACCTTC